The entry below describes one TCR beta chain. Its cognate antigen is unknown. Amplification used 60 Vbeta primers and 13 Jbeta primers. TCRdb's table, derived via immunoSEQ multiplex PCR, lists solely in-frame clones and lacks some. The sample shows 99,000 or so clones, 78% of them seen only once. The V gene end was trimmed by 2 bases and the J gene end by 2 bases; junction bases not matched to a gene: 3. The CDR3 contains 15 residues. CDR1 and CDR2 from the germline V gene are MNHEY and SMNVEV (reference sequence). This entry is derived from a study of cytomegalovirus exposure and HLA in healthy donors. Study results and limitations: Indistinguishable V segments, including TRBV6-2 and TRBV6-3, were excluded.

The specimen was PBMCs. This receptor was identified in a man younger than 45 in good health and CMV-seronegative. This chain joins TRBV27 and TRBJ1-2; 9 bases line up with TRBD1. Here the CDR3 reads CASSLAGTGNYGYTF. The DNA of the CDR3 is TGTGCCAGCAGTTTAGCCGGGACAGGGAACTATGGCTACACCTTC.